These 5 T cell receptor beta chains share one sample of origin, sequenced in a study of OX40 agonist ivuxolimab in advanced cancers. Measured with immunoSEQ multiplex PCR; TCRdb has only the in-frame clones, and not every one. There are roughly 40,000 clones in the sample; more than 80% occur only once, and about 5.5% lies in the top ten. The sequences come from CD4+ or CD8+ T cells sorted from blood, collected in a trial of the OX40 agonist ivuxolimab. These receptors were obtained from an adult with an advanced solid tumor such as melanoma, head and neck, liver or kidney cancer.

The V gene is TRBV5-1, the J gene TRBJ1-1, with 11 nucleotides matching TRBD1. Germline V gene data show CDR1 as SGHRS and CDR2 as YFSETQ. CDR3 size: 16 residues. V shed 1 base, J shed 4 bases, and the junction held 6 bases outside the gene matches. The CDR3 loop reads CASSLPGQGAGTEAFF. The CDR3 DNA is TGCGCCAGCAGCTTGCCCGGACAGGGGGCCGGCACTGAAGCTTTCTTT.

The chain links TRBV6-6 to TRBJ2-1, with 13 bases lining up with TRBD2. CDR1 and CDR2 from the germline V gene are MNHNY and SVGAGI (reference sequence). CDR3 length: 15 residues. V dropped 6 bases and J dropped 9; count of bases not matched to a gene: 8. The CDR3 is CASSDGLAGEGEQFF. In DNA form, the CDR3 reads TGTGCCAGCAGCGACGGACTAGCGGGAGAGGGTGAGCAGTTCTTC.

This clone was observed once. The chain couples TRBV20-1 to TRBJ2-7; 7 nucleotides align to TRBD2. CDR1 DFQATT and CDR2 SNEGSKA come from the germline V gene (reference sequence). Trimming took 4 bases from V and 4 from J; bases not matched to a gene: 1. This CDR3 spans 11 amino acids. CDR3 in amino acids: CSANGGYEQYF. The DNA for the CDR3 is TGCAGTGCTAACGGGGGGTACGAGCAGTACTTC.

The chain recombines TRBV5-1 with TRBJ1-2; the D gene is possibly TRBD1 (6 bases). Germline V CDR1 and CDR2: SGHRS, YFSETQ. The CDR3 has 13 amino acids. With 0 bases removed from V and 6 bases from J, the gap between germline ends came to 9 bases. The chain's CDR3 is CASSLGPGDGYTF. The CDR3 region has the DNA TGCGCCAGCAGCTTGGGGCCAGGGGATGGCTACACCTTC.

The chain has TRBV5-1 and TRBJ2-1, with TRBD1 matching over 9 bases. Germline values: CDR1 SGHRS, CDR2 YFSETQ. CDR3 length: 15 residues. J was trimmed by 4 bases and V by 0 bases; bases with no gene match: 2. CDR3 nucleotides: TGCGCCAGCAGCTTGGCGGGACAGGGATACAATGAGCAGTTCTTC. Translating it yields CASSLAGQGYNEQFF.